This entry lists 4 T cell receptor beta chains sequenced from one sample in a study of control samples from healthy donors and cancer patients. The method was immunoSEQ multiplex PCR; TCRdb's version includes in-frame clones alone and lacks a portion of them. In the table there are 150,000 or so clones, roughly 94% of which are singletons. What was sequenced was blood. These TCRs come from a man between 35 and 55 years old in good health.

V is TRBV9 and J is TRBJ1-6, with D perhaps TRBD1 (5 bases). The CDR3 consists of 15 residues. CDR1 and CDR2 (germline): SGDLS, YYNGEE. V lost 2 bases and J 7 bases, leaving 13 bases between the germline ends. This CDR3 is CASSVEVTENSPLHF. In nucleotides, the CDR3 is TGTGCCAGCAGCGTTGAGGTGACAGAGAATTCACCCCTCCACTTT.

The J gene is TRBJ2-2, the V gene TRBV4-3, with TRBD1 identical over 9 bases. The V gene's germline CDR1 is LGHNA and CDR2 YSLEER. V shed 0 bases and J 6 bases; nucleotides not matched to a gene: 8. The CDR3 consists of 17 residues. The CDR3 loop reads CASSQELGQGFSGELFF. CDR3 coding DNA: TGCGCCAGCAGCCAAGAATTGGGACAGGGTTTTTCCGGGGAGCTGTTTTTT.

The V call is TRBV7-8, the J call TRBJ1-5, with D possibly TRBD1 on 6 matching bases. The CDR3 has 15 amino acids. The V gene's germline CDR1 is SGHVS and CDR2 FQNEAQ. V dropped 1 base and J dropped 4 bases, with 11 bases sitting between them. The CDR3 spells CASSLDRAGNQPQHF. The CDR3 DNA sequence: TGTGCCAGCAGCTTAGACAGGGCTGGGAATCAGCCCCAGCATTTT.

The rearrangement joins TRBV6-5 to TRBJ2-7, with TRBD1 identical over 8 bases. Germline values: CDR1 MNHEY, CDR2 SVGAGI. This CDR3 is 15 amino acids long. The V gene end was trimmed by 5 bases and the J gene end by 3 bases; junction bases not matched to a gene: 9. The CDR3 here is CASSTPDRELYEQYF. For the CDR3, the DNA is TGTGCCAGCAGTACCCCGGACAGGGAGCTCTACGAGCAGTACTTC.